Presented here are 5 T cell receptor beta chains from one specimen sequenced in a study of technical replicates of blood from several donors. Sequenced by immunoSEQ multiplex PCR; TCRdb stores in-frame clones only, minus some. The sample has some 96,000 clones; approximately 95% are singletons. Sequences were obtained from T cells isolated from PBMCs. These receptors were obtained from a human donor in good health.

In nucleotides, the CDR3 is TGTGCCAGTAGTATGACAGGGCCCTCTTTAGCGGGAGGAGATGAGCAGTTCTTC. This encodes CASSMTGPSLAGGDEQFF. This chain connects TRBV19 to TRBJ2-1; 10 bases are a match to TRBD2. Germline values: CDR1 LNHDA, CDR2 SQIVND (reference sequence). V was clipped by 3 bases and J by 8 bases; unmatched bases: 16. This CDR3 region has 18 residues. The full variable domain, with the rest looked up from reference TRBV19 and TRBJ2-1, is DGGITQSPKYLFRKEGQNVTLSCEQNLNHDAMYWYRQDPGQGLRLIYYSQIVNDFQKGDIAEGYSVSREKKESFPLTVTSAQKNPTAFYLCASSMTGPSLAGGDEQFFGPGTRLTVL.

CDR3 region: CASSGSTEAFF. Written as DNA, the CDR3 is TGTGCCAGCAGCGGGAGCACTGAAGCTTTCTTT. V and J are TRBV11-3 and TRBJ1-1, with unresolved D. CDR3 length equals 11 residues. V was pared by 5 bases and J by 4 bases, with 5 bases between. Per the germline V gene, CDR1 is SGHNT and CDR2 is YENEEA.

The chain couples TRBV2 to TRBJ1-6, with D tentatively TRBD1 (6 bases). This CDR3 comprises 14 residues. Trimming cost V 7 bases and J 5 bases, with 12 bases left between them. From germline, CDR1 is SNHLY and CDR2 FYNNEI. This CDR3 is CASNGTPDNSPLHF. The CDR3 DNA is TGTGCCAGCAATGGGACACCTGATAATTCACCCCTCCACTTT.

The chain carries TRBV18 and TRBJ2-5, with 11 bases aligning to TRBD1. The CDR3 loop spans 15 amino acids. The germline CDR1 and CDR2 sequences are KGHSH and LQKENI. With 4 bases clipped from V and 5 bases from J, the junction kept 6 bases outside the gene matches. CDR3 sequence (DNA): TGTGCCAGCTCACTCGGACAGGGGGCTAGGGAGACCCAGTACTTC. It codes for CASSLGQGARETQYF.

This chain joins TRBV7-9 and TRBJ2-3; 8 nucleotides agree with TRBD2. The V and J ends lost 8 bases and 7 bases, in that order; junction bases with no gene match: 11. Per germline, CDR1 SEHNR and CDR2 FQNEAQ (reference sequence). The CDR3 is made up of 14 amino acids. In DNA, the CDR3 is TGTGCCAGCGTCCCGGCGGGAGGATACAATACGCAGTATTTT. Residues: CASVPAGGYNTQYF.